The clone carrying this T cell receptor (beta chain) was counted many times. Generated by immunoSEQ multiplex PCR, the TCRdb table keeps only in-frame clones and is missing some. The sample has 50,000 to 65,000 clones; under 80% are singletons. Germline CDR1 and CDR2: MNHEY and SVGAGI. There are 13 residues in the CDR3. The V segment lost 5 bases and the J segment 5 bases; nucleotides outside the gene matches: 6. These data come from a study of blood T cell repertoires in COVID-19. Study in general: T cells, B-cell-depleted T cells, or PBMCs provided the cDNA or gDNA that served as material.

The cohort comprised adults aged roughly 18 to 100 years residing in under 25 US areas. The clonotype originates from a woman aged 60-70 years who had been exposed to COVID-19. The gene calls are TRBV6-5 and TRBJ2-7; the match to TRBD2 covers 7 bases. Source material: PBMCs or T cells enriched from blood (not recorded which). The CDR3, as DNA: TGTGCCAGCAGTAGCGGGACTTACGACGAGCAGTACTTC. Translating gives CASSSGTYDEQYF.